A selection of T cell receptor beta chains follows, all from one sample in a study of cytomegalovirus exposure and HLA in healthy donors. The table came from immunoSEQ multiplex PCR; TCRdb's copy has only in-frame clones and leaves some out. The sample holds about 250,000 clones, around 87% seen once. Sample: PBMCs. The source of these receptors is a man aged 18 to 35 in good health and CMV-seronegative. The conserved cysteine and the conserved F or W are not part of the CDR3 here. Expanded clones are given a class, and other clones once, few, many or no size at all.

J gene | CDR3 length | clone size | V gene | CDR3 protein
TRBJ2-7 | 13 | once | TRBV4-1 | ASSQVTGKGYEQY
TRBJ1-4 | 15 | NA | TRBV28 | ASSFPKHRGLNEKLF
TRBJ2-7 | 14 | NA | TRBV4-1 | ASSQDGTSGVGEQY
TRBJ1-2 | 11 | NA | TRBV28 | ASSLAQGHGYT
TRBJ1-2 | 15 | NA | TRBV10-3 | AISDRTGNWANYGYT
TRBJ2-2 | 10 | NA | TRBV9 | ASSLDVGELF
TRBJ2-4 | 17 | NA | TRBV5-6 | ASSSGSRDSFLSKNIQY
TRBJ1-3 | 9 | NA | TRBV5-5 | ASRYGNTIY
TRBJ2-7 | 11 | NA | TRBV4-3 | ASSHTERHEQY
TRBJ2-5 | 11 | NA | TRBV7-2 | ASSSSRGETQY
TRBJ1-2 | 10 | NA | TRBV12-5 | ASASPFYGYT
TRBJ1-5 | 15 | NA | TRBV4-3 | ASRPSEEGVGNQPQH
TRBJ1-1 | 13 | NA | TRBV13 | ASSSTWRLNTEAF
TRBJ2-1 | 13 | NA | TRBV5-1 | ASSLGGTGKNEQF
TRBJ1-4 | 12 | NA | TRBV5-1 | ASSVRDLNEKLF
TRBJ1-2 | 10 | NA | TRBV7-8 | ASSPGQGGYT
TRBJ2-1 | 13 | NA | TRBV5-1 | ASSLGDFSYNEQF
TRBJ1-2 | 15 | NA | TRBV19 | ASSMVAPTGWKDGYT
TRBJ2-1 | 13 | NA | TRBV5-4 | ASSLVAQENNEQF
TRBJ1-2 | 14 | NA | TRBV19 | ASRSARVGGHLGYT